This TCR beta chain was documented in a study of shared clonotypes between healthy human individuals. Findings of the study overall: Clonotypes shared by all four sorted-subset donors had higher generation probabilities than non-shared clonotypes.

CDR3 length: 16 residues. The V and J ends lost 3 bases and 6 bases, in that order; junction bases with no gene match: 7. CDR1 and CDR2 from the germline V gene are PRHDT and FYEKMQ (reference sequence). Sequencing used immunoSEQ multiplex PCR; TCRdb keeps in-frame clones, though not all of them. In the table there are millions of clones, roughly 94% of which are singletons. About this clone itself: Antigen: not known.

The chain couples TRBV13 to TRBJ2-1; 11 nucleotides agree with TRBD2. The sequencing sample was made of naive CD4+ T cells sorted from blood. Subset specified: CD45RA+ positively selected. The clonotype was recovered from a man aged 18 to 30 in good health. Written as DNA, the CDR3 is TGTGCCAGCAGCTTGCCTGGGACTAGCGGAAGCAATGAGCAGTTCTTC. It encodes CASSLPGTSGSNEQFF.